This T cell receptor beta chain came from a study of blood T cell repertoires in COVID-19. Study background: T cells, B-cell-depleted T cells, or PBMCs provided the cDNA or gDNA that served as material.

Only in-frame clones appear in the TCRdb table, and some are missing; sequencing was by immunoSEQ multiplex PCR. Of tens of thousands of clones listed, approximately 91% are singletons. CDR3 size: 13 residues. Between the trimmed V and J ends, which lost 1 base and 7 bases, there was a span of 10 bases. Germline loops: CDR1 SNHLY, CDR2 FYNNEI. The sequence derives from a man between 60 and 70 years old with acute or convalescent COVID-19. The sequenced sample was peripheral blood. The V gene is TRBV2, the J gene TRBJ1-2; D not resolved. The CDR3 reads CASSEVRGLGYTF. In nucleotides, the CDR3 is TGTGCCAGCAGTGAAGTCAGAGGGCTTGGCTACACCTTC. The variable domain in full, with the rest retrieved from reference TRBV2 and TRBJ1-2, is EPEVTQTPSHQVTQMGQEVILRCVPISNHLYFYWYRQILGQKVEFLVSFYNNEISEKSEIFDDQFSVERPDGSNFTLKIRSTKLEDSAMYFCASSEVRGLGYTFGSGTRLTVV.